The 8 T cell receptor beta chains in this list originate from one sample, sequenced in a study of blood T cells in healthy people across ages. Primers used in a second PCR of roughly 6 to 11 cycles were a sample-barcoded 5' primer and a J-beta primer mix. TCRdb fed the 5' RACE reads into MiXCR, producing one record per CDR3 protein. This table has 750,000 to 950,000 distinct CDR3 sequences, approximately 32% appearing once. This sample was also put to use in a study of T cells of mothers and their children.

The sequencing sample was made of blood. The receptor set was obtained from a woman in her 40s in good health.

This clonotype was counted between two and nine times. This sequence joins TRBV12-3 or TRBV12-4 and TRBJ1-5, with D maybe TRBD1 (5 bases). The ends were cut back, 8 bases at V and 4 bases at J, with 12 bases in the middle. This CDR3 contains 13 residues. CDR3 sequence reads: CASGGSGNQPQHF. CDR3 nucleotides: TGTGCCAGCGGGGGGTCGGGAAATCAGCCCCAGCATTTT.

This clonotype was seen only a few times. The CDR3 protein is CSASRAISNNSPLHF. The DNA of the CDR3 is TGCAGTGCCAGTAGGGCGATCTCAAATAATTCACCCCTCCACTTT. The genes are TRBV20-1 and TRBJ1-6; D remains ambiguous. V lost 6 bases, J lost 5 bases, and 17 bases lay in between. CDR1 is DFQATT and CDR2 is SNEGSKA in the germline V gene (reference sequence). The CDR3 length is 15 residues.

At least ten counts were recorded for this clonotype. The V call is TRBV7-2, the J call TRBJ1-4; 7 bases are shared with TRBD1. The V and J ends lost 4 bases and 5 bases, in that order; junction bases with no gene match: 4. Germline V CDR1 and CDR2: SGHTA, FQGNSA. The CDR3 sequence is 14 residues long. This chain's CDR3 is CASSSTGRNEKLFF. DNA for the CDR3: TGTGCCAGCAGCTCGACAGGGCGCAATGAAAAACTGTTTTTT.

In this sample, this clonotype turned up once. A much larger clone lies a single base off, so this may be a read error. The chain links TRBV29-1 to TRBJ1-2, with D tentatively TRBD1 (6 bases). There are 12 residues in the CDR3. V was shortened by 6 bases and J by 5 bases, with 13 bases between the two germline ends. Germline loops: CDR1 SQVTM, CDR2 ANQGSEA. The CDR3 nucleotides read TGCAGCGTCTCGAACAGGGTATATGGCTACACCTTC. Translated: CSVSNRVYGYTF. Looking up the rest from reference TRBV29-1 and TRBJ1-2 gives the full variable domain: SAVISQKPSRDICQRGTSLTIQCQVDSQVTMMFWYRQQPGQSLTLIATANQGSEATYESGFVIDKFPISRPNLTFSTLTVSNMSPEDSSIYLCSVSNRVYGYTFGSGTRLTVV.

As for this clonotype: As the CDR3 is not closed by the conserved phenylalanine or tryptophan, this likely results from a read error. In nucleotides, the CDR3 is TGTGCCAGCAGCTTGATGATGAACACTGAAGCTTTCCTT. Translation: CASSLMMNTEAFL. The chain carries TRBV5-4 and TRBJ1-1; D is unresolved. The CDR3 has 13 residues. The germline gives CDR1 SGHNT, CDR2 YYREEE (reference sequence). V was pared by 1 base and J by 0 bases, with 4 bases between.

The table lists this clonotype with a few counts. The V and J genes are TRBV28 and TRBJ2-2, with 7 bases that match TRBD1. Trimming removed 6 bases from V and 2 bases from J; junction bases left unmatched: 12. In germline, CDR1 is MDHEN, CDR2 SYDVKM. The CDR3 loop spans 17 amino acids. CDR3 DNA sequence: TGTGCCAGCAGAATCCCTTGGGGACAGAGAAACACCGGGGAGCTGTTTTTT. Its protein is CASRIPWGQRNTGELFF.

This clonotype came up a few times. The genes are TRBV7-8 and TRBJ2-7; no firm D call. Germline CDR1 is SGHVS and CDR2 is FQNEAQ. The CDR3 sequence is 14 residues long. Trimming removed 5 bases from V and 0 bases from J, with 11 bases in between. CDR3: CASSNRVSSYEQYF. Here the CDR3 DNA reads TGTGCCAGCAGCAACCGGGTTTCCTCCTACGAGCAGTACTTC. Using reference TRBV7-8 and TRBJ2-7 for the parts outside the CDR3, the full variable domain is GAGVSQSPRYKVAKRGQDVALRCDPISGHVSLFWYQQALGQGPEFLTYFQNEAQLDKSGLPSDRFFAERPEGSVSTLKIQRTQQEDSAVYLCASSNRVSSYEQYFGPGTRLTVT.

This clonotype showed up just once. The V and J genes are TRBV10-3 and TRBJ2-1; possibly TRBD2 for D (7 bases). The V end lost 4 bases, the J end lost 2 bases, and 18 bases lay between the germline ends. Germline-derived CDR1 and CDR2 are ENHRY and SYGVKD. The CDR3 loop spans 17 amino acids. CDR3 in DNA: TGTGCCATCAGTGGGGGGGGAGACAGGCGTACCTACAATGAGCAGTTCTTC. It specifies CAISGGGDRRTYNEQFF.